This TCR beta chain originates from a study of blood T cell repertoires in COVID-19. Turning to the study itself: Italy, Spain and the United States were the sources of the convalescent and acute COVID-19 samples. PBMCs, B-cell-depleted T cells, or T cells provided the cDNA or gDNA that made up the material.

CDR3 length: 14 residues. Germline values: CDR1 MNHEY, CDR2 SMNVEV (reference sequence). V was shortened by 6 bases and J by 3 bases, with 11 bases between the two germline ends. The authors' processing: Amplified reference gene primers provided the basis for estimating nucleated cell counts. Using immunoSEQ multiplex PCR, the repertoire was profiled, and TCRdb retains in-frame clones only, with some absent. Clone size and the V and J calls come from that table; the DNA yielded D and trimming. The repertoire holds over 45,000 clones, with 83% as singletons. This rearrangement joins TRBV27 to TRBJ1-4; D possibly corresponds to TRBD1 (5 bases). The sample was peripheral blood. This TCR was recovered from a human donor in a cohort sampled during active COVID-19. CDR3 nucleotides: TGTGCCAGCAGGGAGACAGCAGCTAATGAAAAACTGTTTTTT. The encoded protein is CASRETAANEKLFF.